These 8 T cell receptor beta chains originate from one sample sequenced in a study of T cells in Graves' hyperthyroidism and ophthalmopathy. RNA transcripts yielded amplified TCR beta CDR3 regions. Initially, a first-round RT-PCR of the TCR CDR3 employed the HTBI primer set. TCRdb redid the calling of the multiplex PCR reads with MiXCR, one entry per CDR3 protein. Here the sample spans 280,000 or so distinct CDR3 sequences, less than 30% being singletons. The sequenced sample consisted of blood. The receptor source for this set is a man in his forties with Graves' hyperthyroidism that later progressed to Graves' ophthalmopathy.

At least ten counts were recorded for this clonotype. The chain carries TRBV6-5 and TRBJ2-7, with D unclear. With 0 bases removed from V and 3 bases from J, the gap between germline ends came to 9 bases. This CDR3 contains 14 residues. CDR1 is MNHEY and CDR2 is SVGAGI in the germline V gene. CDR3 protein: CASSYSVGFYEQYF. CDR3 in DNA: TGTGCCAGCAGTTACTCGGTGGGCTTCTACGAGCAGTACTTC.

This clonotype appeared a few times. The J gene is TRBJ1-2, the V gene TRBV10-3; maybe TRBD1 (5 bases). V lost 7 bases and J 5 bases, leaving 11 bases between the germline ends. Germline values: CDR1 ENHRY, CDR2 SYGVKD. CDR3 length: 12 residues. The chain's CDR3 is CAIKTGSYGYTF. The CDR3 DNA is TGTGCCATCAAAACAGGATCTTATGGCTACACCTTC.

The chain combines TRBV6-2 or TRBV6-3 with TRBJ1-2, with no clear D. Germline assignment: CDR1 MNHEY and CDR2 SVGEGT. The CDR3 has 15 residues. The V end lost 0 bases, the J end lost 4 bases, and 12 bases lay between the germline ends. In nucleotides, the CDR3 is TGTGCCAGCAGTTACTCGAGCGGCGGCGCCTATGGCTACACCTTC. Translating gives CASSYSSGGAYGYTF.

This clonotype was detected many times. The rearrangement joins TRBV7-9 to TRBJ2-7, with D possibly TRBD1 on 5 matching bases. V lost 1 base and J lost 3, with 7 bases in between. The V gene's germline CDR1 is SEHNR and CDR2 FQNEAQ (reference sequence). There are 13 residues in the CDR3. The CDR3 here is CASSLGTNYEQYF. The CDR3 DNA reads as TGTGCCAGCAGCTTAGGGACAAACTACGAGCAGTACTTC.

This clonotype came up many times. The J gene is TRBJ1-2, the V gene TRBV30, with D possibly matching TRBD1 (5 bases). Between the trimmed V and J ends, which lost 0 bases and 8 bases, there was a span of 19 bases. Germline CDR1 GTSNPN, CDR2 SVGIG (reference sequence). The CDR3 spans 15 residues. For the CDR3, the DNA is TGTGCCTGGAGTGTAGGGGCACGGGTTTACGGGGGCTACACCTTC. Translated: CAWSVGARVYGGYTF.

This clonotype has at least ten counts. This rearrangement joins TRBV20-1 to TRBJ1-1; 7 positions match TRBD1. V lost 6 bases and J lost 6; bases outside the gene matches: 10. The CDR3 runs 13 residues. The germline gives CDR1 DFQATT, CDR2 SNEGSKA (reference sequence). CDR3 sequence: CSATQGTVAEAFF. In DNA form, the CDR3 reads TGCAGTGCAACCCAAGGGACAGTCGCTGAAGCTTTCTTT.

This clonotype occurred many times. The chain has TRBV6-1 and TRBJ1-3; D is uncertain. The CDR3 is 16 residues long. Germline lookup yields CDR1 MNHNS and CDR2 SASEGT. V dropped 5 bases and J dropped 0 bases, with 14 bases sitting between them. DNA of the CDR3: TGTGCCAGCAGTCGAAGGTATGACAACTCTGGAAACACCATATATTTT. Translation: CASSRRYDNSGNTIYF.

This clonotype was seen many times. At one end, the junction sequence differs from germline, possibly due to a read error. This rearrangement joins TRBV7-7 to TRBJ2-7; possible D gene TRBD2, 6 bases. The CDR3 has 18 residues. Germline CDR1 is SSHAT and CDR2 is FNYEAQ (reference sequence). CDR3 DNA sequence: TGTGCTAGCAGCTTATATATCTGGTGTCTAGCGCTCTCCTACGAGCAGTACTTC. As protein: CASSLYIWCLALSYEQYF. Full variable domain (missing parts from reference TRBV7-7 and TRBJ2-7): GAGVSQSPRYKVTKRGQDVTLRCDPISSHATLYWYQQALGQGPEFLTYFNYEAQPDKSGLPSDRFSAERPEGSISTLTIQRTEQRDSAMYRCASSLYIWCLALSYEQYFGPGTRLTVT.